The 7 T cell receptor beta chains below were found in one sample sequenced in a study of graft-versus-host responses after intestinal transplantation. The data were produced by immunoSEQ multiplex PCR, yet TCRdb's version contains in-frame clones alone and is incomplete. The table shows 95,000 to 150,000 clones, with over 80% occurring only once. These TCRs are of unknown antigen specificity. The specimen comprised unstimulated CD4+ T cells sorted from spleen or lymph node cells, sampled before intestinal transplant. These receptor sequences come from a human donor who received an intestinal transplant.

The V and J genes are TRBV18 and TRBJ1-1; 8 nucleotides align to TRBD1. After removal of 3 bases from V and 5 bases from J, the junction contained 5 bases not matched to a gene. The CDR3 spans 14 residues. Germline-derived CDR1 and CDR2 are KGHSH and LQKENI. In DNA, the CDR3 is TGTGCCAGCTCACCCCAGGGGGCGCGGACTGAAGCTTTCTTT. This gives the protein CASSPQGARTEAFF.

V usage is TRBV19 and J usage is TRBJ2-6; 9 nucleotides match TRBD2. Germline V lookup: CDR1 LNHDA, CDR2 SQIVND (reference sequence). Unmatched junction bases numbered 6, after V lost 0 bases and J lost 0 bases. This CDR3 contains 19 residues. CDR3 sequence: CASSIELAGARSGANVLTF. Written as DNA, the CDR3 is TGTGCCAGTAGTATAGAATTAGCGGGGGCCCGCTCTGGGGCCAACGTCCTGACTTTC.

The gene calls are TRBV11-1 and TRBJ2-1, with D tentatively TRBD2 (7 bases). This CDR3 comprises 15 residues. The germline V gene has CDR1 SGHAT and CDR2 FQDESV (reference sequence). Between the trimmed V and J ends, which lost 1 base and 9 bases, there was a span of 16 bases. CDR3 loop: CASSLGAAGAGEQFF. In DNA, the CDR3 is TGTGCCAGCAGCTTAGGGGCGGCGGGGGCGGGTGAGCAGTTCTTC.

CDR3 residues: CAWEFGVGTEAFF. The CDR3 nucleotides are TGTGCCTGGGAATTCGGGGTCGGGACTGAAGCTTTCTTT. The chain couples TRBV30 to TRBJ1-1; unclear D gene. This CDR3 has 13 residues. V dropped 5 bases and J dropped 5 bases, with 15 bases sitting between them. Looked up from germline, CDR1 is GTSNPN and CDR2 is SVGIG (reference sequence).

The CDR3 loop reads CASSEPTGFQPQHF. The DNA of the CDR3 is TGTGCCAGCAGTGAACCCACAGGGTTTCAGCCCCAGCATTTT. The chain recombines TRBV2 with TRBJ1-5, with D perhaps TRBD1 (6 bases). The germline CDR1 and CDR2 sequences are SNHLY and FYNNEI. V lost 2 bases to trimming and J lost 6 bases, with 11 bases between them. This CDR3 spans 14 amino acids.

The rearrangement links TRBV6-5 to TRBJ2-7, with D tentatively TRBD1 or TRBD2 (5 bases each). V dropped 7 bases and J dropped 9 bases, with 22 bases sitting between them. Germline V gives CDR1 MNHEY, CDR2 SVGAGI. This CDR3 has 14 residues. CDR3 sequence: CASTPGPVQKVQYF. Here the CDR3 DNA reads TGTGCCAGCACCCCGGGACCGGTTCAAAAGGTGCAGTACTTC.

The J gene is TRBJ2-7, the V gene TRBV6-5, with 8 bases matching TRBD2. This CDR3 has 12 residues. V lost 5 bases to trimming and J lost 5 bases; unmatched junction nucleotides: 2. From germline, CDR1 is MNHEY and CDR2 SVGAGI. CDR3 nucleotide sequence: TGTGCCAGCAGTCCGACTAGCGACGAGCAGTACTTC. Its translation: CASSPTSDEQYF.